These 10 T cell receptor beta chains were all obtained from the same sample, sequenced in a study of CD8+ T cells in alopecia areata. Reverse transcription of extracted RNA yielded cDNA, which provided the sequencing template. Assay used: immunoSEQ multiplex PCR; TCRdb lists only in-frame clones, some missing. This sample has some 170,000 clones, with 67% found just once. Here the sequenced sample was CD8+ T cells sorted from blood, taken at week 0. The receptors shown here come from a human donor with alopecia areata.

This clone has a single count. V gene TRBV4-2 combines with J gene TRBJ2-7; the D call may be TRBD1 or TRBD2 (5 bases each). The germline CDR1 and CDR2 sequences are LGHNA and YNFKEQ. The CDR3 is 18 residues long. V was clipped by 1 base and J by 1 base, with 20 bases between them. CDR3 in amino acids: CASSQGGYGRENSYEQYF. CDR3 coding DNA: TGTGCCAGCAGCCAAGGGGGGTACGGACGGGAAAATTCCTACGAGCAGTACTTC.

This clone showed up just once. The chain is built from TRBV15 and TRBJ1-5, with D possibly TRBD1 on 5 matching bases. V lost 4 bases and J lost 9, with 13 bases in between. Germline CDR1 reads LNHNV; CDR2 reads YYDKDF (reference sequence). There are 13 residues in the CDR3. The CDR3 here is CATSTTGTRPQHF. The CDR3 bases are TGTGCCACCAGCACGACTGGGACTCGGCCCCAGCATTTT.

The V gene is TRBV6-1, the J gene TRBJ2-5; the D call may be TRBD1 or TRBD2 (6 bases each). Germline CDR1 MNHNS, CDR2 SASEGT. CDR3 size: 15 residues. V lost 4 bases and J lost 0, with 12 bases in between. CDR3 coding DNA: TGTGCCAGCAGTGGGGAGGACAGACACCAAGAGACCCAGTACTTC. This sequence encodes CASSGEDRHQETQYF.

The chain links TRBV29-1 to TRBJ2-5, with a tentative D call TRBD1 (5 bases). There are 13 residues in the CDR3. V lost 8 bases and J 4 bases, leaving 17 bases between the germline ends. From germline, CDR1 is SQVTM and CDR2 ANQGSEA. Written as DNA, the CDR3 is TGCAGCTCCCTCGCAGGGAACATAGAGACCCAGTACTTC. Protein product: CSSLAGNIETQYF.

The V gene is TRBV7-9, the J gene TRBJ1-2; a possible D gene is TRBD1 (5 bases). CDR1 is SEHNR, CDR2 FQNEAQ, per germline (reference sequence). V lost 7 bases, J lost 5 bases, and 20 bases lay in between. The CDR3 loop spans 15 amino acids. The CDR3 coding sequence is TGTGCCAGCAACCTATGGGGGTCTGATGAATATGGCTACACCTTC. Protein sequence: CASNLWGSDEYGYTF.

The V gene is TRBV9, the J gene TRBJ2-1; 8 bases match TRBD1. V lost 5 bases, J lost 8 bases, and 9 bases stayed unmatched. Germline V lookup: CDR1 SGDLS, CDR2 YYNGEE. This CDR3 is built from 14 residues. The CDR3 DNA sequence: TGTGCCAGCAGAGCCGGGACAGGTATTGATGAGCAGTTCTTC. Translation: CASRAGTGIDEQFF.

Only a few counts were recorded for this clone. The V gene is TRBV29-1, the J gene TRBJ2-7, with D tentatively TRBD1 (7 bases). The germline V gene encodes CDR1 SQVTM and CDR2 ANQGSEA. The CDR3 is 18 amino acids. The V end was cut by 0 bases, the J end by 0 bases, with 21 bases between. CDR3 sequence reads: CSVEDGGTQTGSSYEQYF. CDR3 sequence (DNA): TGCAGCGTTGAAGACGGCGGGACTCAGACAGGGAGCTCCTACGAGCAGTACTTC.

The chain carries TRBV5-1 and TRBJ1-6; 8 nucleotides match TRBD1. Germline-derived CDR1 and CDR2 are SGHRS and YFSETQ. CDR3 length: 15 residues. Trimming cost V 4 bases and J 7 bases; bases outside gene matches: 7. CDR3 nucleotide sequence: TGCGCCAGCAGCACCTCAGGGGGCAGCAATTCACCCCTCCACTTT. Protein sequence: CASSTSGGSNSPLHF.

The gene calls are TRBV4-1 and TRBJ2-7; 7 nucleotides match TRBD1. After removal of 0 bases from V and 2 bases from J, the junction contained 7 bases not matched to a gene. Germline CDR1 and CDR2: MGHRA and YSYEKL. This CDR3 has 16 amino acids. The CDR3 nucleotides are TGCGCCAGCAGCCAAGATCCCAGGGGGATTGCCTACGAGCAGTACTTC. Translated, it gives CASSQDPRGIAYEQYF.

CDR3 loop: CASSPWASGEYEQFF. In DNA, the CDR3 is TGTGCCAGCAGCCCTTGGGCTAGCGGGGAGTATGAGCAGTTCTTC. The V gene is TRBV9, the J gene TRBJ2-1, with 9 bases fitting TRBD2. CDR1 and CDR2 from the germline V gene are SGDLS and YYNGEE. There are 15 residues in the CDR3. J was trimmed by 8 bases and V by 4 bases; bases with no gene match: 10.